This T cell receptor beta chain was retrieved from a study of post-analysis software for immune sequencing data. Study overall: The courses of disease that were included comprised relapsing-remitting, secondary progressive and progressive-relapsing multiple sclerosis. Study-wide results and caveats: Patients had higher frequencies than controls of roughly five TRBV segments, including TRBV5-6, TRBV5-1 and TRBV20-1.

Trimming removed 3 bases from V and 3 bases from J, with 12 bases in between. The CDR3 covers 15 residues. Sequencing libraries made from TCR beta cDNA carried unique molecular identifiers. Once about 0.95 to 10 million T cells were used, roughly 490,000 cDNA molecules resulted. TCRdb fed the PCR reads into MiXCR, producing one record per CDR3 protein. The sample holds roughly 540,000 distinct CDR3 sequences; 34% are singletons and the top ten take approximately 6%. With respect to this clonotype: Its antigen is unknown.

The chain combines TRBV12-3 or TRBV12-4 with TRBJ2-1, with TRBD2 as a possible D gene (5 bases). Source material: blood. The TCR was taken from a girl aged 2 to 17 with multiple sclerosis. The CDR3 DNA reads as TGTGCCAGCAGTTTGTTTTGGGGAGACTACAATGAGCAGTTCTTC. Its translation is CASSLFWGDYNEQFF.